This TCR beta chain stems from a study of T cell changes during pregnancy in multiple sclerosis. Assay: immunoSEQ multiplex PCR; the TCRdb copy retains only in-frame clones and omits some. This table holds 50,000 or so clones, 94% found once. This CDR3 contains 17 residues. V gave up 1 base and J gave up 6 bases, with 19 bases separating them. Germline V gene lookup returns CDR1 LNHNV and CDR2 YYDKDF (reference sequence). The receptor comes from a female donor with multiple sclerosis, enrolled in a pregnancy study. The sample in question was CD4+ T cells from peripheral blood mononuclear cells, obtained in the second trimester of pregnancy. V is TRBV15 and J is TRBJ1-5; perhaps TRBD1 as D (5 bases). DNA for the CDR3: TGTGCCACCAGCAGAGGGGGCGGGGGTAGGGTCAGTCAGCCCCAGCATTTT. This gives the protein CATSRGGGGRVSQPQHF.